These 23 T cell receptor beta chains share one sample of origin, sequenced in a study of blood T cell repertoires in COVID-19. The method was immunoSEQ multiplex PCR; TCRdb's version includes in-frame clones alone and lacks a portion of them. The sample contains 310,000 or so clones, roughly 85% of which appear only once. The sample consisted of PBMCs or T cells enriched from blood (not recorded which). The receptors originated from a woman under 40 who had recovered from COVID-19.

This chain joins TRBV11-2 and TRBJ1-5; D may be TRBD1 (6 bases). This CDR3 region has 15 residues. Germline-derived CDR1 and CDR2 are SGHAT and FQNNGV. V dropped 0 bases and J dropped 5 bases, with 11 bases sitting between them. CDR3 region: CASSLEGTRDQPQHF. The CDR3 nucleotides read TGTGCCAGCAGCTTAGAGGGGACACGCGATCAGCCCCAGCATTTT.

The V gene is TRBV5-4, the J gene TRBJ1-2, with 9 positions matching TRBD1. The CDR3 runs 16 residues. The V gene's germline CDR1 is SGHNT and CDR2 YYREEE (reference sequence). V lost 4 bases and J lost 4; bases outside the gene matches: 11. CDR3 sequence (DNA): TGTGCCAGCAGCCCGGGCGGGACAGGGTGGGGCTATGGCTACACCTTC. Protein sequence: CASSPGGTGWGYGYTF.

In regard to this clone: The same CDR3 arises from other DNA sequences in this sample as well. This CDR3 is CASSVGQGNTEAFF. The DNA of the CDR3 is TGTGCCAGCAGTGTGGGGCAGGGGAACACTGAAGCTTTCTTT. The V and J genes are TRBV2 and TRBJ1-1; D may be TRBD1 (5 bases). The length of the CDR3 is 14 residues. V was shortened by 4 bases and J by 1 base, with 10 bases between the two germline ends. In germline, CDR1 is SNHLY, CDR2 FYNNEI. Based on the CDR3 plus reference TRBV2 and TRBJ1-1, the full variable domain is EPEVTQTPSHQVTQMGQEVILRCVPISNHLYFYWYRQILGQKVEFLVSFYNNEISEKSEIFDDQFSVERPDGSNFTLKIRSTKLEDSAMYFCASSVGQGNTEAFFGQGTRLTVV.

The gene calls are TRBV5-1 and TRBJ2-2; the match to TRBD2 covers 10 bases. The CDR3 runs to 17 residues. Germline V lookup: CDR1 SGHRS, CDR2 YFSETQ. J gave up 5 bases and V 0 bases, and 7 bases lay outside the gene matches. CDR3 sequence (DNA): TGCGCCAGCAGCTTGGAAAGCGGGGGGGCAAGTACCGGGGAGCTGTTTTTT. Translated: CASSLESGGASTGELFF.

The V and J genes are TRBV7-8 and TRBJ2-4, with 8 bases aligning to TRBD1. The CDR3 contains 17 residues. Unmatched junction bases numbered 6, after V lost 2 bases and J lost 0 bases. Germline assignment: CDR1 SGHVS and CDR2 FQNEAQ. Here the CDR3 DNA reads TGTGCCAGCAGCTTATCATCGACAGGGGTAGCCAAAAACATTCAGTACTTC. Translation: CASSLSSTGVAKNIQYF.

CDR3 in amino acids: CASSYGQANYGYTF. CDR3 nucleotides: TGTGCCAGCAGTTACGGGCAGGCTAACTATGGCTACACCTTC. The chain links TRBV6-5 to TRBJ1-2, with D unclear. The germline gives CDR1 MNHEY, CDR2 SVGAGI. This CDR3 contains 14 residues. Trimming took 2 bases from V and 0 from J, leaving 7 bases between them.

J is TRBJ2-1 and V is TRBV7-9; the match to TRBD1 covers 7 bases. Germline lookup yields CDR1 SEHNR and CDR2 FQNEAQ (reference sequence). The trim removed 5 bases at V and 3 bases at J, leaving 7 bases unmatched. This CDR3 comprises 15 residues. This CDR3 reads CASSPLGDSYNEQFF. The CDR3 coding sequence is TGTGCCAGCAGCCCCTTAGGGGACAGCTACAATGAGCAGTTCTTC.

This rearrangement joins TRBV7-9 to TRBJ1-5; D might be TRBD1 (5 bases). The ends were cut back, 0 bases at V and 7 bases at J, with 10 bases in the middle. The CDR3 has 14 residues. From germline, CDR1 is SEHNR and CDR2 FQNEAQ (reference sequence). The CDR3 DNA is TGTGCCAGCAGCTTAGCAGGGGATCGGCAGCCCCAGCATTTT. Translation: CASSLAGDRQPQHF. The full variable domain, with the rest looked up from reference TRBV7-9 and TRBJ1-5, is DTGVSQNPRHKITKRGQNVTFRCDPISEHNRLYWYRQTLGQGPEFLTYFQNEAQLEKSRLLSDRFSAERPKGSFSTLEIQRTEQGDSAMYLCASSLAGDRQPQHFGDGTRLSIL.

The rearrangement links TRBV9 to TRBJ1-4; 10 nucleotides agree with TRBD1. Germline loops: CDR1 SGDLS, CDR2 YYNGEE. After removal of 4 bases from V and 8 bases from J, the junction contained 8 bases not matched to a gene. The CDR3 is 15 residues long. The CDR3 protein is CASSPGQGEDEKLFF. CDR3 in DNA: TGTGCCAGCAGCCCCGGACAGGGGGAGGACGAAAAACTGTTTTTT.

The rearrangement joins TRBV5-1 to TRBJ1-1; the D gene is possibly TRBD1 (5 bases). CDR1 is SGHRS, CDR2 YFSETQ, per germline. V shed 0 bases and J shed 4 bases, with 16 bases lying between them. This CDR3 has 16 amino acids. CDR3 sequence: CASSLDSVGGTTEAFF. The CDR3 coding sequence is TGCGCCAGCAGCTTGGATTCGGTCGGGGGTACCACTGAAGCTTTCTTT.

The rearrangement links TRBV9 to TRBJ1-4; the match to TRBD1 covers 7 bases. J lost 8 bases, V lost 4 bases, and 17 bases had no gene match. CDR3 length: 17 amino acids. Germline CDR1 and CDR2: SGDLS and YYNGEE. The CDR3 DNA reads as TGTGCCAGCAGCCCAAGCACAGGGGCCCGGCGGCACGAAAAACTGTTTTTT. It encodes CASSPSTGARRHEKLFF.

This clone was seen only a few times. The chain carries TRBV19 and TRBJ2-1, with D perhaps TRBD2 (6 bases). CDR1 is LNHDA and CDR2 is SQIVND in the germline V gene (reference sequence). The V end was cut by 3 bases, the J end by 0 bases, with 9 bases between. The CDR3 length is 15 residues. CDR3 nucleotide sequence: TGTGCCAGTAGTATGGGGGGTGGCTCCTACAATGAGCAGTTCTTC. Its translation is CASSMGGGSYNEQFF.

The chain is built from TRBV5-1 and TRBJ2-1, with D tentatively TRBD2 (5 bases). The germline V gene has CDR1 SGHRS and CDR2 YFSETQ. This CDR3 is built from 15 residues. V dropped 5 bases and J dropped 3 bases, with 15 bases sitting between them. The CDR3 reads CASSTTLGGYNEQFF. In nucleotides, the CDR3 is TGCGCCAGCAGTACCACGCTAGGAGGCTACAATGAGCAGTTCTTC.

The rearrangement links TRBV9 to TRBJ1-2, with D uncertain. Trimming pared 0 bases from V and 2 bases from J, leaving 11 bases between. The CDR3 length is 15 residues. Germline V gene data show CDR1 as SGDLS and CDR2 as YYNGEE. CDR3 sequence: CASSVDGGLNYGYTF. The CDR3 bases are TGTGCCAGCAGCGTAGATGGAGGTTTGAACTATGGCTACACCTTC.

This chain links TRBV30 with TRBJ1-1, with unresolved D. The germline V gene has CDR1 GTSNPN and CDR2 SVGIG (reference sequence). Trimming cost V 1 base and J 1 base, with 7 bases left between them. The CDR3 loop spans 13 amino acids. The CDR3 DNA reads as TGTGCCTGGAGTGGGAGGGCGAACACTGAAGCTTTCTTT. Its protein is CAWSGRANTEAFF. Looking up the rest from reference TRBV30 and TRBJ1-1 gives the full variable domain: SQTIHQWPATLVQPVGSPLSLECTVEGTSNPNLYWYRQAAGRGLQLLFYSVGIGQISSEVPQNLSASRPQDRQFILSSKKLLLSDSGFYLCAWSGRANTEAFFGQGTRLTVV.

The V gene is TRBV30, the J gene TRBJ1-2; TRBD1 matches at 8 bases. Trimming at V came to 0 bases and at J to 6 bases, leaving 9 bases not matched to a gene. The CDR3 covers 15 residues. CDR1 GTSNPN and CDR2 SVGIG come from the germline V gene (reference sequence). The CDR3 sequence: CAWSVHETGGNGYTF. The DNA of the CDR3 is TGTGCCTGGAGTGTCCACGAAACAGGGGGTAATGGCTACACCTTC.

A note on this clone: Other DNA sequences from this sample encode an identical CDR3 as well. The chain couples TRBV9 to TRBJ1-1; D perhaps matches TRBD1 (5 bases). This CDR3 is 13 amino acids long. From germline, CDR1 is SGDLS and CDR2 YYNGEE. V lost 2 bases and J lost 4, with 9 bases in between. This CDR3 is CASSVQGGTEAFF. In DNA form, the CDR3 reads TGTGCCAGCAGCGTGCAGGGAGGCACTGAAGCTTTCTTT.

The rearrangement links TRBV2 to TRBJ1-3, with D perhaps matching TRBD1 (5 bases). Trimming pared 6 bases from V and 1 base from J, leaving 10 bases between. Germline-derived CDR1 and CDR2 are SNHLY and FYNNEI. This CDR3 is 14 amino acids long. The DNA for the CDR3 is TGTGCCAGCAGATCCCAGGGTTCTGGAAACACCATATATTTT. This gives the protein CASRSQGSGNTIYF.

The gene calls are TRBV6-4 and TRBJ2-3, with 7 bases fitting TRBD2. The CDR3 spans 14 residues. V dropped 8 bases and J dropped 4; count of bases not matched to a gene: 9. From germline, CDR1 is MRHNA and CDR2 SNTAGT. The CDR3 coding sequence is TGTGCCAGCGCCGCCTGGGCGGGGGCAGATACGCAGTATTTT. Its protein is CASAAWAGADTQYF.

The chain links TRBV6-4 to TRBJ1-4; D is ambiguous. The germline V gene encodes CDR1 MRHNA and CDR2 SNTAGT. The V gene lost 0 bases and the J gene lost 0 bases, with 11 bases spanning the gap. There are 17 residues in the CDR3. The CDR3 bases are TGTGCCAGCAGTGACTCTGTGGAGGACGCAACTAATGAAAAACTGTTTTTT. This encodes CASSDSVEDATNEKLFF.

The rearrangement links TRBV28 to TRBJ1-5; D is unclear. Germline CDR1 is MDHEN and CDR2 is SYDVKM. The CDR3 consists of 15 residues. V was shortened by 1 base and J by 2 bases, with 9 bases between the two germline ends. The CDR3 DNA sequence: TGTGCCAGCAGTTTATACGGAGGAGGCAATCAGCCCCAGCATTTT. Translation gives CASSLYGGGNQPQHF.

As concerns this clone: Other DNA sequences of this sample code for an identical CDR3. The V gene is TRBV5-1, the J gene TRBJ1-1, with a possible D match to TRBD1 (5 bases). V gave up 6 bases and J gave up 3 bases, with 6 bases separating them. Germline lookup yields CDR1 SGHRS and CDR2 YFSETQ. This CDR3 is 11 amino acids long. The DNA of the CDR3 is TGCGCCAGCAAAGGGGACACTGAAGCTTTCTTT. Translating gives CASKGDTEAFF.

The J gene is TRBJ1-2, the V gene TRBV7-2, with D possibly being TRBD1 (5 bases). Trimming left V 4 bases short and J 7 bases short, with 25 bases between. CDR1 and CDR2 from the germline V gene are SGHTA and FQGNSA. This CDR3 comprises 17 residues. The CDR3 DNA is TGTGCCAGCAGCTCGCGACGCTCCTTGGTGACAGCCTCTGGCTACACCTTC. Amino acids: CASSSRRSLVTASGYTF.